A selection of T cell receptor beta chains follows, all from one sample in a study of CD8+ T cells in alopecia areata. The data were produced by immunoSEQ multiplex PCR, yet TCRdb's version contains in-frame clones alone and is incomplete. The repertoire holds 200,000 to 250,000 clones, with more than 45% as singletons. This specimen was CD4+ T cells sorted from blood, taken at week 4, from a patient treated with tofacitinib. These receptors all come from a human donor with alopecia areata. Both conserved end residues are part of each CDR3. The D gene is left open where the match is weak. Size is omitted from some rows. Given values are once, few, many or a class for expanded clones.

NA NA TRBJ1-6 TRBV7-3 TGTGCCAGCAGCTTGGGGACAACCAATTCACCCCTCCACTTT CASSLGTTNSPLHF
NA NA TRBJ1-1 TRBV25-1 TGTGCCAGCAGCCAAACAGGGAACACTGAAGCTTTCTTT CASSQTGNTEAFF
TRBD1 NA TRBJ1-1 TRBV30 TGTGCCTGGAGTCGGACAGGGGACACTGAAGCTTTCTTT CAWSRTGDTEAFF
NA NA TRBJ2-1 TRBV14 TGTGCCAGCAGCCAAGTTCTCTGGGGAGCCTACAATGAGCAGTTCTTC CASSQVLWGAYNEQFF
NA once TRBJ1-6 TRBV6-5 TGTGCCAGCAGTTACTCACGGGATGGTAATTCACCCCTCCACTTT CASSYSRDGNSPLHF
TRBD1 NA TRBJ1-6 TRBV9 TGTGCCAGCAGCACCTGGACAGGGACTGGTTCACCCCTCCACTTT CASSTWTGTGSPLHF
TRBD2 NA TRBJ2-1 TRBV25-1 TGTGCCAGTGGGAGGGGATTAAATGAGCAGTTCTTC CASGRGLNEQFF
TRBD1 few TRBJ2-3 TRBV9 TGTGCCAGCAGCGCCGACAGGGGGCTGCCAGATACGCAGTATTTT CASSADRGLPDTQYF
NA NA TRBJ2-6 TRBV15 TGTGCCACCAGCGGACTGAAGGATTTTGGGGCCAACGTCCTGACTTTC CATSGLKDFGANVLTF
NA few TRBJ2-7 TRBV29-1 TGCAGCGCGCTACAGGGCTACGAGCAGTACTTC CSALQGYEQYF
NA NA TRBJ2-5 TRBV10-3 TGTGCCATCAGTGCGGGGGGCGGTGAGACCCAGTACTTC CAISAGGGETQYF
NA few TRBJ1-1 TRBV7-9 TGTGCCAGCAGCTTAGAGCACACTGAAGCTTTCTTT CASSLEHTEAFF
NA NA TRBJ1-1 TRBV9 TGTGCCAGCAGCGTAGATGTGAACACTGAAGCTTTCTTT CASSVDVNTEAFF
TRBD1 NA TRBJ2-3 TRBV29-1 TGCACCGGGACAGACCTTTTAGATACGCAGTATTTT CTGTDLLDTQYF
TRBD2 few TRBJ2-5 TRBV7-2 TGTGCCAGCAGCTCAAGGACTAGCGGTAAAGAGACCCAGTACTTC CASSSRTSGKETQYF
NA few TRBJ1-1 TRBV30 TGTGCCTGGAGTTGGAAACAGGAGGCTTTCTTT CAWSWKQEAFF
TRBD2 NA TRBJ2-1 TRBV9 TGTGCCAGCAGCGTAAGCGGGGGGGCCGGCCTTAGCTCCTACAATGAGCAGTTCTTC CASSVSGGAGLSSYNEQFF
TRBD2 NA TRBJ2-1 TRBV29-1 TGCAGCGCGGTAGCGGGGGGGATCTTCGATGAGCAGTTCTTC CSAVAGGIFDEQFF
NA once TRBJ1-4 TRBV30 TGTGCCTGGAATCCAGGGAGTGTCGGCGAAAAACTGTTTTTT CAWNPGSVGEKLFF
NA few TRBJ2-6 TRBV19 TGTGCCAGTGCCAACCAGGGCTCTGGGGCCAACGTCCTGACTTTC CASANQGSGANVLTF
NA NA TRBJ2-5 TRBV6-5 TGTGCCAGCATGCCCGAAACAGGGGGGGGAGAGACCCAGTACTTC CASMPETGGGETQYF
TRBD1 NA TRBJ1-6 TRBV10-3 TGTGCCAGCAGTACAGGGGGCATGGTGAATTCACCCCTCCACTTT CASSTGGMVNSPLHF
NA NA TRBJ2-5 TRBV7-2 TGTGCCAGCAGCTCCCGAGAGACCCAGTACTTC CASSSRETQYF
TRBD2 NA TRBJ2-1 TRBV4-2 TGTGCCAGCAGCCAAGAGGGTCTTCGCGGGGGGGTAAATGAGCAGTTCTTC CASSQEGLRGGVNEQFF
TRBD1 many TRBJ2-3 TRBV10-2 TGCGCCACCGGGACAGGGGTCACAGATACGCAGTATTTT CATGTGVTDTQYF
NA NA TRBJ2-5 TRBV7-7 TGTGCCAGCAGCTTAGCGTCGGCAGGGCGAGAGACCCAGTACTTC CASSLASAGRETQYF
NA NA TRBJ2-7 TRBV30 TGTGCCTGGAGTGTACGGCTCTACGAGCAGTACTTC CAWSVRLYEQYF
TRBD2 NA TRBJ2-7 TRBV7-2 TGTGCCAGCAGCTTTAATTCGGGGGGGCGTAAAGAGCAGTACTTC CASSFNSGGRKEQYF
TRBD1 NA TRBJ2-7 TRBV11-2 TGTGCCAGCAGCTTGTTGGGACAGGGGATCAGTCCCCTCTCCTACGAGCAGTACTTC CASSLLGQGISPLSYEQYF
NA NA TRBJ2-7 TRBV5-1 TGCGCCAGCGCCCCGGGACGGAGCTCCTACGAGCAGTACTTC CASAPGRSSYEQYF
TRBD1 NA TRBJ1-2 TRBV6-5 TGTGCCAGCAGTTACTTCGGGACAGGGGACGGCTACACCTTC CASSYFGTGDGYTF
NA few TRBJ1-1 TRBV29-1 TGCAGCGTAAAGACAGGCGATGGAAACACTGAAGCTTTCTTT CSVKTGDGNTEAFF